Shown below are 2 T cell receptor beta chains from a single sample sequenced in a study of cytomegalovirus exposure and HLA in healthy donors. Both 60 Vbeta primers and 13 Jbeta primers went into the PCR. Profiling relied on immunoSEQ multiplex PCR, and the TCRdb table lists in-frame clones only, not all of them. The data contain 150,000 to 250,000 clones, approximately 78% of them seen just once; the ten biggest clones take up around 6%. The material sequenced was PBMCs. The receptor set was obtained from a woman aged 50 to 60 in good health and CMV-seropositive.

The chain links TRBV10-3 to TRBJ2-5, with D possibly matching TRBD1 (6 bases). The DNA end favors TRBJ2-7, so the J call may be wrong. The CDR3 covers 12 residues. The germline V gene has CDR1 ENHRY and CDR2 SYGVKD. In DNA, the CDR3 is TGTGCCATCAGTGAGGGACAGTACGAGCAGTACTTC. Its protein is CAISEGQYEQYF.

This chain uses TRBV7-2 with TRBJ1-1, with TRBD1 matching 8 bases. Germline V lookup: CDR1 SGHTA, CDR2 FQGNSA. The CDR3 contains 14 residues. Trimming cost V 4 bases and J 6 bases; bases outside gene matches: 7. For the CDR3, the DNA is TGTGCCAGCAGCTCACAGGGGGGGTCCGCTGAAGCTTTCTTT. The encoded protein is CASSSQGGSAEAFF.